The rows below give T cell receptor beta chains drawn from one sample of a study of regulatory T cells in long-lasting Graves disease. MiXCR was run by TCRdb on the multiplex PCR reads, yielding one entry per CDR3 protein. The table records about 320,000 distinct CDR3 sequences, 15% to 20% of them present only once. Specimen: peripheral blood mononuclear cells (PBMCs), collected at new diagnosis, from a patient treated with antithyroid drugs. These receptors all come from a female donor with Graves disease. Each CDR3 is given with its conserved first and last residue. A D gene is named only where the DNA matches it firmly. Expanded clones get a size class; other rows say once, few or many, or leave the size out.

v_call	clone_size	d_call	j_call	cdr3_nt	cdr3_aa
TRBV6-1	.	TRBD2	TRBJ2-7	TGTGCCAGCAGTGGTTCTAGCGGCAGGAGACCCTACGAGCAGTACTTC	CASSGSSGRRPYEQYF
TRBV6-5	few	.	TRBJ2-1	TGTGCCAGCAGTTACGGGAGAGGGGGTGAGCAGTTCTTC	CASSYGRGGEQFF
TRBV27	many	TRBD2	TRBJ2-7	TGTGCCAGCAGTTTAGGGGTGACTAGCGGCTACGAGCAGTACTTC	CASSLGVTSGYEQYF
TRBV10-3	many	.	TRBJ2-1	TGTGCCATCAGTGAGGATGATGAGCAGTTCTTC	CAISEDDEQFF
TRBV9	.	.	TRBJ2-5	TGTGCCAGCAGCGACGGGAGTTCTGAGACCCAGTACTTC	CASSDGSSETQYF
TRBV5-1	many	TRBD1	TRBJ2-7	TGCGCCAGCAGCTCGGGTGGACAGGGGGGCTACGAGCAGTACTTC	CASSSGGQGGYEQYF
TRBV12-3/TRBV12-4	many	.	TRBJ2-3	TGTGCCAGCAGTTTAACCCGACCAGCAGATACGCAGTATTTT	CASSLTRPADTQYF
TRBV27	many	.	TRBJ1-1	TGTGCCAGCAGTCCCCGGGTATTGGGCACTGAAGCTTTCTTT	CASSPRVLGTEAFF
TRBV30	.	TRBD2	TRBJ2-7	TGTGCCTGGACCCCCCTAGCGGGAGCTTACGAGCAGTACTTC	CAWTPLAGAYEQYF
TRBV27	.	.	TRBJ2-3	TGTGCCAGCAGCGCCACCGGGACAAGCACAGATACGCAGTATTTT	CASSATGTSTDTQYF
TRBV2	many	TRBD1	TRBJ2-5	TGTGCCAGCAGTGTTATCCGGGACAGGGATTGGGAGACCCAGTACTTC	CASSVIRDRDWETQYF
TRBV5-1	many	.	TRBJ2-7	TGCGCCAGCAGCTGGTCTAGCGAAACCTACGAGCAGTACTTC	CASSWSSETYEQYF
TRBV2	many	.	TRBJ1-2	TGTGCCAGCAGTGATCATTTTATTAATTCGGGGGCGGGCTACACCTTC	CASSDHFINSGAGYTF
TRBV12-3/TRBV12-4	many	.	TRBJ2-2	TGTGCCAGCAGCTTGATTTTAGGGGGGTTACAGGCCGGGGAGCTGTTTTTT	CASSLILGGLQAGELFF
TRBV2	.	.	TRBJ2-7	TGTGCCAGCAGTGAACAGGAGGCAGGCGCCTACGAGCAGTACTTC	CASSEQEAGAYEQYF
TRBV6-2/TRBV6-3	.	TRBD2	TRBJ2-1	TGTGCCAGCAGGTATTCCCCCCTAGCGGGAGTCTACAATAAGCAGTTCTTC	CASRYSPLAGVYNKQFF
TRBV9	.	.	TRBJ1-4	TGTGCCAGCAGCGCCGAAGGGCCCGGGTGGAGAAAACTGTTTTTT	CASSAEGPGWRKLFF
TRBV2	many	.	TRBJ2-7	TGTGCCAGCAGCCCTCCGATGGGGCCTTACGAGCAGTACTTC	CASSPPMGPYEQYF
TRBV2	many	.	TRBJ2-5	TGTGCCACCTCCCCAGACTGGAGCCAAGAGACCCAGTACTTC	CATSPDWSQETQYF